Included here is one T cell receptor beta chain sequence, with context. This clonotype came up once. The target of this receptor is not known. A junction end diverges from the germline sequence, so it may reflect a read error. The CDR1 and CDR2 encoded by the germline V gene are SGHTA and FQGNSA. There are 13 amino acids in the CDR3, from cysteine to phenylalanine inclusive. The DNA shown is the 39-base CDR3, in frame from base 1. The donors were 40 or so Caucasian individuals from Russia, aged roughly 6 to 100 years, who were systemically healthy. Each donor gave approximately 9.3 milliliters of peripheral blood, collected into EDTA-treated Vacutainer tubes. Ficoll-Paque density-gradient centrifugation was used to isolate PBMCs, with at least 7 million obtained per sample. Trizol reagent was used to extract total RNA from the PBMCs, yielding at least 5.5 micrograms per sample. The percentages of naive CD45RAhigh/CD27high T cells were determined by flow cytometry on a PBMC aliquot from every donor.

This record comes from a study of blood T cells in healthy people across ages (dated by TCRdb to the mid-2010s). In terms of the full investigation: Template switching captured roughly one uniquely barcoded TCR beta cDNA molecule per two T cells in model experiments. To avoid experimental bias, donors of different ages were distributed randomly across sequencing lanes. Using deep sequencing normalized with unique cDNA molecular identifiers, the study measured how TCR beta repertoire diversity changes with age. Two additional independent replicas of 1 million unique cDNA reads from the same blood draw were analyzed for two donors (one aged 18 to 30 and one aged 80 or older). Donors were grouped into four age groups: young (average roughly 15 years), middle-aged (around 39), aged (around 60) and long-lived (about 82). What the study reported, not specific to this receptor: Compared with the aged group, the long-lived group had more naive CD4+ T cells, fewer expanded clones and increased TCR diversity, a pattern suggesting age selection. Donor CMV infection status was unknown, potentially confounding age-related changes in expanded clonotypes. Estimates of total diversity based on one million sequenced T cells were regarded as lower bounds and as underestimates. As age increased, observed TCR beta diversity per million T cells dropped in a roughly linear way, and a significant reduction was already evident by age around 41. Conclusive comparison of naive and antigen-experienced compartments was prevented by the profiling of bulk unsorted PBMCs. There was a strong correlation between observed TCR beta diversity and the percentage of naive T cells measured by flow cytometry.

The library was produced with 5' RACE. The sequencing machine was an Illumina HiSeq 2500. A second PCR of roughly 6 to 12 cycles was run with a J-beta primer mix and a sample-barcoded 5' primer. A template-switch 5' adaptor carrying 12 random nucleotides introduced a unique molecular identifier onto each TCR beta cDNA molecule. Each sample yielded at least 2.5 million CDR3-containing paired-end reads. The Mint cDNA synthesis kit, primed by a TRBC-specific oligonucleotide, was used to synthesize first-strand cDNA from all RNA. Following uracil-DNA glycosylase treatment, all cDNA underwent a first 18-cycle PCR with the universal primers M1SS and BC2_uni_R. Regarding the original processing steps: For normalization, 1 million high-quality reads, each with a distinct molecular identifier, were randomly selected from each sample. Reads with shared molecular identifiers were discarded instead of being binned into consensus sequences. MiTCR, run with a Q25 quality threshold and the strictest error-elimination algorithm, handled CDR3 identification, clonotype clustering and error correction. A nonparametric unseen species model using Euler transformation provided a lower-bound estimate of total TCR beta diversity. TCRdb cleaned the public reads at Q25 with fastp, built clones with MiXCR and kept in-frame beta chains. CDR3 protein duplicates are merged, each entry listing the most common genes and DNA. TCRdb's processing, not the study's, gives the V and J calls here. The sample table holds 600,000 to 650,000 distinct CDR3 sequences, of which around 54% were seen once. Of the sample, roughly 34% is held by the ten largest clones.

This clonotype was sampled from a man between 60 and 75 years old in good health. Recombination linked TRBV7-2 to TRBJ2-3; the best D guess is TRBD1, with 7 bases matching. Sequencing was done on a sample of blood. The DNA sequence is given as TGTGCCAGCAGCTCCAGGGGGGCAGATGCGCAGTATTTT. Its coded protein is CASSSRGADAQYF.